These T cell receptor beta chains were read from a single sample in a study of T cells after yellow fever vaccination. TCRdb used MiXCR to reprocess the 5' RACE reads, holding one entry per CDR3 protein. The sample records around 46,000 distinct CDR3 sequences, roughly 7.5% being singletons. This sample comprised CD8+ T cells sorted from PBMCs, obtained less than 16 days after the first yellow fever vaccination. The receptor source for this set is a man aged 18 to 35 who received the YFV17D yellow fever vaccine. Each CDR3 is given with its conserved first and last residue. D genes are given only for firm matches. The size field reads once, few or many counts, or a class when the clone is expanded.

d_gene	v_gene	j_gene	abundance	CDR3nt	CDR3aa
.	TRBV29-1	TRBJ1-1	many	TGCAGCGTTGGCCGGTTCACTGAAGCTTTCTTT	CSVGRFTEAFF
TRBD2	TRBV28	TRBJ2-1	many	TGTGCCAGCCGGGGACTAGCGGGCCTCTTCGGGAATGAGCAGTTCTTC	CASRGLAGLFGNEQFF
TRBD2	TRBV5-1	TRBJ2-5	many	TGCGCCAGCAGCTCTTTAGCGGGGGGCACAGAGACCCAGTACTTC	CASSSLAGGTETQYF
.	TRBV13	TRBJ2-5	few	TGTGCCAGCAGCTCGTACCGACAGGTGACCCAGTACTTC	CASSSYRQVTQYF
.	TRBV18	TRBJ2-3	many	TGTGCCAGCTCACCATTAGAGGGATACACAGATACGCAGTATTTT	CASSPLEGYTDTQYF
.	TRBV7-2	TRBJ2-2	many	TGTGCCAGCAGCTCCCTCCCCGGGGCGGCCGGGGAGCTGTTTTTT	CASSSLPGAAGELFF
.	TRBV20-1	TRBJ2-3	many	TGCAGTGCTACCCGGGCCCTAACGGGAGATACGCAGTATTTT	CSATRALTGDTQYF
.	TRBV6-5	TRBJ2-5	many	TGTGCCAGCAGCATCCCCGTGTCCCAGTACTTC	CASSIPVSQYF
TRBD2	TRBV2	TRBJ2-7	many	TGTGCCAGCGGAAGCGGGGGGTACGAGCAGTACTTC	CASGSGGYEQYF
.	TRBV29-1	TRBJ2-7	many	TGCAGCTTCTACGCCGGGTCTACCTACGAGCAGTACTTC	CSFYAGSTYEQYF
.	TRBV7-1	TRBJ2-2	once	TGTGCCAGCAGCTCCGGGGGAATAGACAACACCGGGGAGCTGTTTTTT	CASSSGGIDNTGELFF